A selection of T cell receptor beta chains follows, all from one sample in a study of long-term antiretroviral therapy in people with HIV. Clones were sequenced by immunoSEQ multiplex PCR, and TCRdb holds only the in-frame ones, with some missing. The sample has more than 15,000 clones, approximately 83% seen once; the top ten hold 8.5% to 9.5%. Sequencing was performed on unsorted PBMCs, taken 0.5 years before starting antiretroviral therapy. The receptors stem from a man aged 18 to 29 with HIV. CDR3s leave out the opening cysteine and the closing phenylalanine or tryptophan. Fields, in order: V gene, D gene, J gene, CDR3 length, CDR3 protein. D genes are given only for firm matches.

TRBV27	NA	TRBJ2-7	13	ASSPDSGRIYEQY
TRBV5-1	NA	TRBJ2-6	13	ASSPPTSGANVLT
TRBV9	NA	TRBJ2-2	13	ASSVAKGAPGELF
TRBV7-9	TRBD2	TRBJ2-7	13	ASNRLAGGGYEQY
TRBV5-1	NA	TRBJ1-2	14	ASSWEGPLSNYGYT
TRBV5-1	NA	TRBJ2-5	13	ASSLHGSGGETQY
TRBV7-9	NA	TRBJ1-2	12	ASSLETEFYGYT
TRBV6-6	NA	TRBJ1-1	12	ASSYFGTYRRAF
TRBV7-2	NA	TRBJ1-1	13	ASSWEGSLNTEAF
TRBV18	TRBD1	TRBJ2-2	16	ASSPWGQGAVHTGELF
TRBV5-5	TRBD1	TRBJ1-5	14	ASRPGTGNSNQPQH
TRBV5-1	TRBD2	TRBJ2-3	15	ASSLGWTSGIADTQY
TRBV5-5	TRBD1	TRBJ2-7	15	ASRDWGRGSSSYEQY
TRBV7-6	NA	TRBJ1-5	13	ASSLGTAYNQPQH
TRBV28	NA	TRBJ1-2	11	ASTDSTNYGYT
TRBV7-8	NA	TRBJ2-5	11	ASSSGPQETQY
TRBV10-3	TRBD2	TRBJ2-7	13	ATRERGAGSYEQY
TRBV25-1	NA	TRBJ1-2	14	ASSESGQETYYGYT
TRBV19	NA	TRBJ2-7	12	ASSIDDTWDEQY
TRBV7-8	TRBD1	TRBJ2-2	13	ASSLGTGDTGELF
TRBV27	TRBD1	TRBJ1-1	11	ASSLRQGGEAF
TRBV28	NA	TRBJ1-1	12	ASSLYGEDTEAF
TRBV19	NA	TRBJ1-1	13	ASSLARGAKTEAF
TRBV7-6	NA	TRBJ1-1	11	ASSLGGSTEAF
TRBV28	NA	TRBJ2-2	14	ASKGVGTSNTGELF
TRBV10-3	TRBD1	TRBJ1-1	12	AIRGQGENTEAF